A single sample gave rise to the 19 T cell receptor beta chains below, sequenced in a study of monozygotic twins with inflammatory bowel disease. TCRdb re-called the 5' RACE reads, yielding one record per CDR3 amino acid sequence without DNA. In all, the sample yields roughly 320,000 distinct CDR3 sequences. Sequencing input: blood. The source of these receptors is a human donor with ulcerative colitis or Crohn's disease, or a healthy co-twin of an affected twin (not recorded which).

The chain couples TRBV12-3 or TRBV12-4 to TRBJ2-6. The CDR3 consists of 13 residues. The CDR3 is CASRLGGANVLTF.

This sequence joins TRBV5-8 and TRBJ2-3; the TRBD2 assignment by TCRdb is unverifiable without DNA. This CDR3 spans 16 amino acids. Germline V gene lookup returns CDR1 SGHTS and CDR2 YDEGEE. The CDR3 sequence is CASSLESRRSTDTQYF.

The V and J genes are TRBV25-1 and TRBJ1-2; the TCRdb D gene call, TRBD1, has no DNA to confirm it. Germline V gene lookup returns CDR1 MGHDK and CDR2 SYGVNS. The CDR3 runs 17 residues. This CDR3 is CASSKAGTHLKDYGYTF.

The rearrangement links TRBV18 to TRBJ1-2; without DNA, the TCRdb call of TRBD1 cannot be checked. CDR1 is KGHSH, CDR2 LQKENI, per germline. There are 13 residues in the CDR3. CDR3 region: CASSQGTLYGYTF. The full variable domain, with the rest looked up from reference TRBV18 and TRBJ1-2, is NAGVMQNPRHLVRRRGQEARLRCSPMKGHSHVYWYRQLPEEGLKFMVYLQKENIIDESGMPKERFSAEFPKEGPSILRIQQVVRGDSAAYFCASSQGTLYGYTFGSGTRLTVV.

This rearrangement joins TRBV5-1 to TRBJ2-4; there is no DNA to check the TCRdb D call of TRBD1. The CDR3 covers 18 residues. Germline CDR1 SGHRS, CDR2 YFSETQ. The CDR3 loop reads CASSLTPRTGGAKNIQYF.

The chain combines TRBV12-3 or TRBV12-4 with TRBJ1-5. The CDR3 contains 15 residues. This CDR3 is CASSGGEAGNQPQHF.

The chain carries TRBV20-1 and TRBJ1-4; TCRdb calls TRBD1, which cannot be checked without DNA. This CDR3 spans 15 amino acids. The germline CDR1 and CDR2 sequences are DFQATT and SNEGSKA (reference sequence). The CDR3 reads CSARERTGLREKLFF.

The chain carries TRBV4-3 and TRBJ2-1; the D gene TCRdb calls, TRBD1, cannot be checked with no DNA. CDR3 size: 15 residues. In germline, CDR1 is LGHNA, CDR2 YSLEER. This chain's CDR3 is CASSQGQAFIDEQFF.

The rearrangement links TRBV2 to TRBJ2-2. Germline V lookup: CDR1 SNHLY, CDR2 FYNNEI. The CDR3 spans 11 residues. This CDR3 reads CASSRLGELFF.

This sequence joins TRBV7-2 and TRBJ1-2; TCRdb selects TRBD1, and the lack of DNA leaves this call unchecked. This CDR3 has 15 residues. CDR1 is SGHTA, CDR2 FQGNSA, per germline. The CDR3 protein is CASSLGGRSNYGYTF.

The CDR3 here is CSASRRENTEAFF. V is TRBV20-1 and J is TRBJ1-1. This CDR3 has 13 amino acids. Germline loops: CDR1 DFQATT, CDR2 SNEGSKA (reference sequence).

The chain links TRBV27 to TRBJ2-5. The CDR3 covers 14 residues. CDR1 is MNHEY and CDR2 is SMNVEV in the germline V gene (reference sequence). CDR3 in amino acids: CASSPVGNQETQYF.

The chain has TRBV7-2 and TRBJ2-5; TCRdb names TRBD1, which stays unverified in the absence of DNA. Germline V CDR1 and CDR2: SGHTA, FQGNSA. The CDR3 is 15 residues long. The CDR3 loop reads CASSRREATPRGQYF.

The CDR3 loop reads CASSSDRQETQYF. V and J are TRBV2 and TRBJ2-5; TCRdb proposes TRBD1, but this gene call is untestable without DNA. The CDR3 consists of 13 residues. The V gene's germline CDR1 is SNHLY and CDR2 FYNNEI.

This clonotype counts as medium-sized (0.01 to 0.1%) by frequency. The CDR3 sequence is CASSSLAGITGELFF. The rearrangement links TRBV6-5 to TRBJ2-2; as DNA is missing, the TRBD2 call by TCRdb cannot be tested. The CDR3 runs 15 residues. Germline CDR1 MNHEY, CDR2 SVGAGI.

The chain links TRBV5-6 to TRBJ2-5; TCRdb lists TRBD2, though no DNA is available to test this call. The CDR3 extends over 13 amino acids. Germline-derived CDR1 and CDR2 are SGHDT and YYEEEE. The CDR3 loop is CASRKDFQETQYF.

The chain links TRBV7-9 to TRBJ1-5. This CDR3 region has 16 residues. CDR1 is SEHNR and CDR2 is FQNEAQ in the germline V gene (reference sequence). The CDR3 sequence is CASSSTRSLINQPQHF.

CDR3 sequence: CASSPLSQGPATGELFF. The J gene is TRBJ2-2, the V gene TRBV5-6; the TRBD2 assignment by TCRdb is unverifiable without DNA. Germline V gene data show CDR1 as SGHDT and CDR2 as YYEEEE. CDR3 length: 17 residues.

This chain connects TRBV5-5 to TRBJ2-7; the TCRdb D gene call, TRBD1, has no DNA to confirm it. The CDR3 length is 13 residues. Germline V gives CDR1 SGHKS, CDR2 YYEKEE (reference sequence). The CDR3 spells CASSPTGIYEQYF.